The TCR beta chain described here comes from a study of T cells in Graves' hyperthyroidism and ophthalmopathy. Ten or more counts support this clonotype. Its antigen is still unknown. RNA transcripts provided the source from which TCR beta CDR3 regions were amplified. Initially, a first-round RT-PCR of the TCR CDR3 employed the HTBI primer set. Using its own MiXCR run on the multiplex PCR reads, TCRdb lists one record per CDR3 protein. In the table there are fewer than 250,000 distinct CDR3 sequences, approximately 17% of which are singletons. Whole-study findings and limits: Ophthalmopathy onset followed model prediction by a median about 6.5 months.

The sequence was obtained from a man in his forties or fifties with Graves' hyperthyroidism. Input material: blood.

This chain's CDR3 is CASSLKGREVPPYEQYF. The CDR3 DNA follows: TGTGCCAGCAGTTTAAAAGGGCGGGAGGTACCCCCCTACGAGCAGTACTTC. The chain recombines TRBV28 with TRBJ2-7; 8 bases fit TRBD2. Looked up from germline, CDR1 is MDHEN and CDR2 is SYDVKM. CDR3 length: 17 residues. V lost 2 bases and J lost 2; bases outside the gene matches: 11.